The 14 T cell receptor beta chains given below trace back to one sample, sequenced in a study of blood T cell repertoires in COVID-19. Only in-frame clones appear in the TCRdb table, and some are missing; sequencing was by immunoSEQ multiplex PCR. The data show some 220,000 clones, more than 65% seen once. The sequenced sample consisted of peripheral blood. The receptors here all came from a woman aged 55-69 years with acute or convalescent COVID-19.

The chain has TRBV7-9 and TRBJ2-7; 8 bases line up with TRBD2. The CDR3 extends over 15 amino acids. The germline V gene has CDR1 SEHNR and CDR2 FQNEAQ (reference sequence). Losses at the gene ends were 6 bases for V and 0 bases for J; bases not matched to a gene: 7. The CDR3 here is CASSQTGGASYEQYF. CDR3 DNA sequence: TGTGCCAGCAGTCAAACGGGGGGGGCCTCCTACGAGCAGTACTTC.

The chain uses TRBV5-6 and TRBJ2-4; possibly TRBD1 for D (6 bases). Germline CDR1 is SGHDT and CDR2 is YYEEEE. This CDR3 has 16 residues. Deletions cut 0 bases from V and 3 bases from J, with 13 bases between. CDR3 nucleotides: TGTGCCAGCAGCTTGGGGATCCGGGACAACAAAAACATTCAGTACTTC. As protein: CASSLGIRDNKNIQYF. The entire variable domain, with the rest obtained from reference TRBV5-6 and TRBJ2-4, is as follows: DAGVTQSPTHLIKTRGQQVTLRCSPKSGHDTVSWYQQALGQGPQFIFQYYEEEERQRGNFPDRFSGHQFPNYSSELNVNALLLGDSALYLCASSLGIRDNKNIQYFGAGTRLSVL.

This clone was detected once. The chain couples TRBV7-8 to TRBJ2-6; D may be TRBD1 (5 bases). V shed 1 base and J shed 4 bases, with 14 bases lying between them. The CDR3 contains 17 residues. CDR1 is SGHVS and CDR2 is FQNEAQ in the germline V gene. CDR3 sequence reads: CASSLGAGLPGANVLTF. The DNA for the CDR3 is TGTGCCAGCAGCTTAGGGGCAGGGCTCCCGGGGGCCAACGTCCTGACTTTC.

This chain uses TRBV15 with TRBJ1-2; D remains ambiguous. CDR3 length: 14 amino acids. The germline V gene has CDR1 LNHNV and CDR2 YYDKDF (reference sequence). Between the trimmed V and J ends, which lost 3 bases and 8 bases, there was a span of 16 bases. CDR3 in DNA: TGTGCCACCAGCAGTCACGTGGCAGGCCGCGGCTACACCTTC. Its protein is CATSSHVAGRGYTF.

The chain links TRBV11-1 to TRBJ2-7; TRBD1 matches at 7 bases. V lost 4 bases, J lost 0 bases, and 9 bases stayed unmatched. CDR1 and CDR2 (germline): SGHAT, FQDESV (reference sequence). The CDR3 is 16 amino acids. CDR3 sequence reads: CASSSPYRGDSYEQYF. The CDR3 coding sequence is TGTGCCAGCAGCTCCCCTTACAGGGGAGACTCCTACGAGCAGTACTTC.

The CDR3 bases are TGTGCCAGCAGCGCCAACCCCAAGTCAGCGACGAGGGCAAATGAGCAGTTCTTC. Translating gives CASSANPKSATRANEQFF. The chain links TRBV9 to TRBJ2-1; D is perhaps TRBD2 (5 bases). Germline lookup yields CDR1 SGDLS and CDR2 YYNGEE. With 3 bases removed from V and 7 bases from J, the gap between germline ends came to 26 bases. The CDR3 extends over 18 amino acids.

The chain uses TRBV5-1 and TRBJ2-7; TRBD1 matches at 8 bases. CDR1 and CDR2 (germline): SGHRS, YFSETQ. The CDR3 has 14 residues. V was pared by 0 bases and J by 4 bases, with 3 bases of the junction left unmatched. CDR3 bases: TGCGCCAGCAGCTTGGGACAGGGGATATACGAGCAGTACTTC. Its protein is CASSLGQGIYEQYF.

This clone was counted a single time. The DNA of the CDR3 is TGTGCCACCAGCAGAGATTTGGCAGACTTGTGGACCTTC. It translates to CATSRDLADLWTF. V gene TRBV15 combines with J gene TRBJ1-2, with D hard to call. V lost 0 bases to trimming and J lost 14 bases, with 16 bases between them. CDR1 is LNHNV, CDR2 YYDKDF, per germline (reference sequence). The CDR3 length is 13 residues.

V is TRBV4-2 and J is TRBJ1-2; tentative D call: TRBD1 (5 bases). The CDR3 has 15 residues. The ends were cut back, 0 bases at V and 3 bases at J, with 11 bases in the middle. Germline assignment: CDR1 LGHNA and CDR2 YNFKEQ. CDR3 bases: TGTGCCAGCAGCCAAGACCAGGGATCAGACTATGGCTACACCTTC. This translates into CASSQDQGSDYGYTF.

The chain employs TRBV28 and TRBJ2-3, with 7 positions matching TRBD2. Germline values: CDR1 MDHEN, CDR2 SYDVKM. Trimming cost V 7 bases and J 5 bases; bases outside gene matches: 9. This CDR3 contains 14 residues. The CDR3 nucleotides are TGTGCCAGCACGCAGGGAGGGGCAGGAGATACGCAGTATTTT. Its translation is CASTQGGAGDTQYF.

The chain links TRBV23-1 to TRBJ1-2; unclear D gene. TRBV23-1 is an open reading frame whose function is uncertain. CDR3 length: 15 amino acids. Deletions cut 0 bases from V and 2 bases from J, with 10 bases between. CDR3 amino acids: CASSQSRQQNYGYTF. The CDR3, as DNA: TGCGCCAGCAGTCAATCGAGGCAGCAGAACTATGGCTACACCTTC.

The gene calls are TRBV7-2 and TRBJ1-2; TRBD1 is a possible D gene (5 bases). The germline V gene has CDR1 SGHTA and CDR2 FQGNSA. V was cut by 6 bases and J by 7 bases, with 21 bases left in between. This CDR3 contains 15 residues. CDR3 nucleotide sequence: TGTGCCAGCAGTCTAGGAGTTGCCGGAAGGGGTGGCTACACCTTC. Its translation: CASSLGVAGRGGYTF.

This sequence joins TRBV2 and TRBJ1-5; D gene ambiguous. With 4 bases removed from V and 0 bases from J, the gap between germline ends came to 7 bases. Germline V gene sequence: CDR1 SNHLY, CDR2 FYNNEI. This CDR3 has 14 residues. CDR3 nucleotides: TGTGCCAGCAGTGGGAGGTCTAGCAATCAGCCCCAGCATTTT. It yields the protein CASSGRSSNQPQHF.

The V call is TRBV4-3, the J call TRBJ1-2; 7 bases match TRBD1. Germline trimming cut 1 base from V and 2 bases from J; bases unmatched to any gene: 4. The germline V gene encodes CDR1 LGHNA and CDR2 YSLEER. CDR3 length: 15 amino acids. CDR3 in amino acids: CASSQVTGSNYGYTF. The CDR3 bases are TGCGCCAGCAGCCAAGTGACAGGGAGCAACTATGGCTACACCTTC.